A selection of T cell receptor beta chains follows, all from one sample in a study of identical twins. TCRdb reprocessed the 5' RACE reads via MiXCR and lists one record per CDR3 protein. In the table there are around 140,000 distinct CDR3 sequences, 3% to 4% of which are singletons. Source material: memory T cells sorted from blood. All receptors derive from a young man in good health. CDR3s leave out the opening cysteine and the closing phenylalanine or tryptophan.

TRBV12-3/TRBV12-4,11,ASSLPGGGRFT
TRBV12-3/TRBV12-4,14,ASSFARDSYQETQY
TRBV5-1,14,ASSFQAGVSTDTQY
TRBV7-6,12,ASSPRDSLNEQF
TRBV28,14,ASSPTAGGTNYGYT
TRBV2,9,ASSELEGAL
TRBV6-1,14,ASSEGRGLTGREQF
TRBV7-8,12,ASRSMWAEETQY
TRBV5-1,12,ASSAGTATDTQY
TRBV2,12,ASSEASGSNEQF
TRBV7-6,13,ASKGAPYSYNEQF
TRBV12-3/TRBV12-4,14,ASTPTSGSSYNEQF
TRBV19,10,ASSIRNSPLH
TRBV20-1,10,SAQETVYGYT
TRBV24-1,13,ATSDQGWSTDTQY
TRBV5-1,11,ASSGGTAETQY
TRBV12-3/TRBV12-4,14,ASTLSGRSSYNEQF
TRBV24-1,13,ATSDGLGSYNEQF
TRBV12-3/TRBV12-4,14,ASSQGTSENTGELF
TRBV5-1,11,ASSETGLDEQY
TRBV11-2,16,ASSSLAGGPSSTDTQY
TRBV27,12,ASTGGAGTGELF
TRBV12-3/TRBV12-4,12,ASSQRNRSPEAF
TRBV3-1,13,ASSPYGSSYNEQF
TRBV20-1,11,SGTSGPTGELF
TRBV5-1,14,ASSLGQGASGNTIY
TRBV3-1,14,ASSQGDTNPYNEQF
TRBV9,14,ASSVDRSTGLETQY
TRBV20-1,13,SARDVGQAGDTIY
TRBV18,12,ASSPPNRPIEAF
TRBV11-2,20,ASSLDGYRGGLAGENTGELF
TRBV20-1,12,SARKDSGPDTQY
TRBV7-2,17,ASSLAGLNRRFSTDTQY
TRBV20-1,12,SGRLVSSYNEQF
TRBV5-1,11,ASSLYEGGEAF
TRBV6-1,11,AIHRDRGYEQY
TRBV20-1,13,SAREIRDQRDTQY
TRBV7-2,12,ASSPDTGSETQY
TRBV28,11,ASSVGTGETQY
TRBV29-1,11,SVSTGTNTEAF
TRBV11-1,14,ASSRSSSGGAYEQY
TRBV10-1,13,ASSESRGFRTEAF
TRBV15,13,ATSRDLRGAYEQY
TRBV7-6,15,ASSSPPGQRMNTEAF
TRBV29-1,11,SGGGQAGETQY
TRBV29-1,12,SVPTLGTTDTQY
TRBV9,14,ASSVGTGRSTGELF
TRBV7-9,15,ASSFCGGTPCKGEQF
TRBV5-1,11,ASSLQADNEQF
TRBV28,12,ASSDSFYTGELF
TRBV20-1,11,SAITGGEKTQY
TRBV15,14,ATSRDRQGTGNTIY
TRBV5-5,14,ASSPLTGGGGETQY
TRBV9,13,ASSLRTGTNEKLF
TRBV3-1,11,ASSLLTGVEAF
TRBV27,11,ASSLQGSYGYT
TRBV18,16,ASSPPSSGSILYNEQF
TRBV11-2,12,ASSPTSGGTEAF
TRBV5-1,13,ASSPTGTGQETQY
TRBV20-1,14,SSHLAGGSNYNEQL